The 19 T cell receptor beta chains listed next were all sequenced from one sample in a study of cytomegalovirus exposure and HLA in healthy donors (dated by TCRdb to 2016 to 2017). Libraries were prepared through the immunoSEQ multiplex PCR assay. What TCRdb holds here is the immuneACCESS table cut down to in-frame rearrangements. Part of the clones is not present; checked against another copy, under half of the missing clones reflect an unresolved V gene, and the others are unexplained. A total of about 220,000 clones appear in this sample, just over 90% of them only once. The ten largest clones represent around 1.1% of the sample. The sample was PBMCs. The receptors originated from a woman between 18 and 29 years old in good health and CMV-seronegative.

This clone was seen more than once but under ten times. The rearrangement links TRBV19 to TRBJ1-2; no clear D gene. Trimming pared 5 bases from V and 8 bases from J, leaving 12 bases between. The CDR3 loop spans 12 amino acids. The V gene's germline CDR1 is LNHDA and CDR2 SQIVND (reference sequence). DNA for the CDR3: TGTGCCAGTAGTCCGTCGGGTTACGGCTACACCTTC. It encodes CASSPSGYGYTF.

This chain connects TRBV5-1 to TRBJ2-7; D perhaps matches TRBD2 (7 bases). The V gene lost 5 bases and the J gene lost 2 bases, with 14 bases spanning the gap. The CDR3 totals 14 residues. From germline, CDR1 is SGHRS and CDR2 YFSETQ. The CDR3, as DNA: TGCGCCAGCAGGCCTCCGGGGGGCCCCTACGAGCAGTACTTC. This encodes CASRPPGGPYEQYF.

The sample holds one count of this clone. V and J are TRBV30 and TRBJ2-7; 7 positions agree with TRBD2. Germline assignment: CDR1 GTSNPN and CDR2 SVGIG (reference sequence). The CDR3 length is 16 residues. V lost 3 bases and J lost 2; bases outside the gene matches: 13. CDR3 DNA: TGTGCCTGGAGGATGACTGGGGGAGCGGGAACCTACGAGCAGTACTTC. The encoded protein is CAWRMTGGAGTYEQYF.

The rearrangement links TRBV7-2 to TRBJ2-2, with a possible D match to TRBD2 (5 bases). From germline, CDR1 is SGHTA and CDR2 FQGNSA. The CDR3 spans 18 residues. V was pared by 2 bases and J by 4 bases, with 20 bases between. CDR3 in amino acids: CASSLIGATRGSTGELFF. DNA of the CDR3: TGTGCCAGCAGCTTAATCGGCGCCACCCGTGGGAGCACCGGGGAGCTGTTTTTT. Based on the CDR3 plus reference TRBV7-2 and TRBJ2-2, the full variable domain is GAGVSQSPSNKVTEKGKDVELRCDPISGHTALYWYRQSLGQGLEFLIYFQGNSAPDKSGLPSDRFSAERTGGSVSTLTIQRTQQEDSAVYLCASSLIGATRGSTGELFFGEGSRLTVL.

The chain is built from TRBV5-1 and TRBJ2-3; tentative D call: TRBD2 (5 bases). Trimming took 0 bases from V and 0 from J, leaving 5 bases between them. This CDR3 has 14 residues. In germline, CDR1 is SGHRS, CDR2 YFSETQ. CDR3 nucleotides: TGCGCCAGCAGCTTGGGAGGGAGCACAGATACGCAGTATTTT. Translation gives CASSLGGSTDTQYF.

This clone has a single count. The chain recombines TRBV7-8 with TRBJ2-2; possibly TRBD1 for D (6 bases). Deletions cut 0 bases from V and 1 base from J, with 12 bases between. Germline lookup yields CDR1 SGHVS and CDR2 FQNEAQ. The CDR3 has 17 amino acids. The CDR3 nucleotides read TGTGCCAGCAGCTTAGCGTCAACAGGGTTGAACACCGGGGAGCTGTTTTTT. Residues: CASSLASTGLNTGELFF.

The genes are TRBV23-1 and TRBJ1-1, with 7 nucleotides matching TRBD1. TRBV23-1 is designated an ORF whose function remains uncertain. J gave up 1 base and V 2 bases, and 7 bases lay outside the gene matches. The CDR3 has 16 amino acids. The CDR3 nucleotides are TGCGCCAGCAGTCAAGACTCCGGGACAGAGAACACTGAAGCTTTCTTT. It is translated as CASSQDSGTENTEAFF.

A few counts support this clone. The V and J genes are TRBV4-2 and TRBJ1-2; D remains unclear. V lost 0 bases, J lost 5 bases, and 10 bases lay in between. The germline V gene has CDR1 LGHNA and CDR2 YNFKEQ. CDR3 size: 14 residues. CDR3 nucleotide sequence: TGTGCCAGCAGCCAAGATCAAGCGACTTATGGCTACACCTTC. It translates to CASSQDQATYGYTF.

This chain connects TRBV28 to TRBJ1-1; 11 nucleotides align to TRBD1. V was clipped by 6 bases and J by 0 bases; unmatched bases: 12. The CDR3 length is 18 residues. CDR1 is MDHEN, CDR2 SYDVKM, per germline. CDR3 region: CASSWTGGPGHVNTEAFF. CDR3 DNA sequence: TGTGCCAGCAGCTGGACAGGGGGCCCTGGTCATGTGAACACTGAAGCTTTCTTT.

The chain recombines TRBV10-3 with TRBJ1-2; D is uncertain. Per the germline V gene, CDR1 is ENHRY and CDR2 is SYGVKD. This CDR3 region has 16 residues. Trimming took 6 bases from V and 1 from J, leaving 18 bases between them. The CDR3 reads CAISPGEPKVNYGYTF. DNA for the CDR3: TGTGCCATCAGCCCTGGGGAGCCGAAGGTTAACTATGGCTACACCTTC.

The chain employs TRBV7-9 and TRBJ1-2; 7 nucleotides line up with TRBD1. V lost 5 bases to trimming and J lost 1 base; unmatched junction nucleotides: 10. The germline V gene encodes CDR1 SEHNR and CDR2 FQNEAQ (reference sequence). This CDR3 comprises 16 residues. The CDR3 nucleotides read TGTGCCAGCAGCCCCCTAGAGGGGGCCTTTAACTATGGCTACACCTTC. Protein sequence: CASSPLEGAFNYGYTF.

The CDR3 DNA reads TGTGCCAGCAGTGACTCGGGACAGGTATACAATGAGCAGTTCTTC. Protein sequence: CASSDSGQVYNEQFF. The chain uses TRBV2 and TRBJ2-1, with 8 positions matching TRBD1. From germline, CDR1 is SNHLY and CDR2 FYNNEI. CDR3 length equals 15 residues. The V and J ends lost 3 bases and 4 bases, in that order; junction bases with no gene match: 5.

This chain connects TRBV4-1 to TRBJ2-7; 8 bases fit TRBD1. The V and J ends lost 4 bases and 3 bases, in that order; junction bases with no gene match: 20. The CDR3 spans 19 residues. Germline lookup yields CDR1 MGHRA and CDR2 YSYEKL. The CDR3 sequence is CASSRRHPMTGDFLYEQYF. CDR3 nucleotides: TGCGCCAGCAGCCGTAGGCACCCCATGACAGGGGACTTTCTCTACGAGCAGTACTTC.

The chain combines TRBV7-8 with TRBJ1-3; D may be TRBD1 (5 bases). Per germline, CDR1 SGHVS and CDR2 FQNEAQ. Trimming took off 5 bases at V and 0 bases at J, with 14 bases between the two ends. The CDR3 is 16 amino acids. The CDR3 is CASSTAQGSSGNTIYF. DNA for the CDR3: TGTGCCAGCAGCACAGCTCAGGGCAGCTCTGGAAACACCATATATTTT.

The rearrangement uses TRBV7-6 and TRBJ1-2; D remains unclear. V lost 4 bases and J 8 bases, leaving 17 bases between the germline ends. The CDR3 loop spans 14 amino acids. Germline V CDR1 and CDR2: SGHVS, FNYEAQ. This CDR3 is CASSSGRLVMGYTF. DNA of the CDR3: TGTGCCAGCAGCTCTGGTCGGTTGGTTATGGGCTACACCTTC.

The DNA for the CDR3 is TGTGCCAGCAGTTTAGGTGGGACAGGGAATCAGCCCCAGCATTTT. Residues: CASSLGGTGNQPQHF. The chain carries TRBV28 and TRBJ1-5; 9 bases are a match to TRBD1. The CDR3 totals 15 residues. Germline loops: CDR1 MDHEN, CDR2 SYDVKM. Trimming took 2 bases from V and 4 from J; bases not matched to a gene: 3. Variable domain in full (rest from reference TRBV28 and TRBJ1-5): DVKVTQSSRYLVKRTGEKVFLECVQDMDHENMFWYRQDPGLGLRLIYFSYDVKMKEKGDIPEGYSVSREKKERFSLILESASTNQTSMYLCASSLGGTGNQPQHFGDGTRLSIL.

This clone was picked up one time. The chain employs TRBV6-1 and TRBJ2-7; D is unresolved. Per germline, CDR1 MNHNS and CDR2 SASEGT. The V gene lost 1 base and the J gene lost 1 base, with 14 bases spanning the gap. There are 16 residues in the CDR3. CDR3: CASSEVRSVRSYEQYF. The CDR3 DNA reads TGTGCCAGCAGTGAAGTACGAAGCGTACGTTCCTACGAGCAGTACTTC.

On this clone: The sample holds other DNA sequences that translate to the same CDR3. The J gene is TRBJ2-2, the V gene TRBV5-1; D is uncertain. Germline CDR1 reads SGHRS; CDR2 reads YFSETQ. This CDR3 contains 15 residues. Deletions cut 1 base from V and 2 bases from J, with 9 bases between. The CDR3 DNA reads TGCGCCAGCAGCTTGTCTGGCGGCAACACCGGGGAGCTGTTTTTT. Translation gives CASSLSGGNTGELFF.

The rearrangement uses TRBV6-6 and TRBJ1-2; D might be TRBD1 (5 bases). With 7 bases removed from V and 3 bases from J, the gap between germline ends came to 15 bases. The CDR3 sequence is 14 residues long. Per germline, CDR1 MNHNY and CDR2 SVGAGI (reference sequence). CDR3 nucleotides: TGTGCCAGCACACTTGGCGACAGCTACTATGGCTACACCTTC. As protein: CASTLGDSYYGYTF.